A single sample is the source of the 27 T cell receptor beta chains below, sequenced in a study of glioma-infiltrating T cells. TCR alpha and beta CDR3 regions were amplified from RNA using iRepertoire nested multiplex PCR. TCRdb passed the multiplex PCR reads through MiXCR, listing each CDR3 protein once. In the table there are more than 300,000 distinct CDR3 sequences, about 40% of which are singletons. Sequencing input: glioma tissue, nonneoplastic brain tissue, or PBMCs (not recorded which). Every receptor here comes from a human donor with low-grade glioma or glioblastoma, undergoing nonglioma brain surgery, or in good health (not recorded which).

Worth noting for this clonotype: A single base separates this from a much larger clone, so it may be a read error. This chain joins TRBV28 and TRBJ2-3; 7 nucleotides match TRBD1. The V segment lost 6 bases and the J segment 4 bases; nucleotides outside the gene matches: 10. CDR1 MDHEN and CDR2 SYDVKM come from the germline V gene. The CDR3 totals 15 residues. CDR3 DNA sequence: TGTGCCAGCAGCCCAGGGGGAACAGAAGCAGATACGCAGTATTTT. Translating it yields CASSPGGTEADTQYF. Combining the CDR3 with reference TRBV28 and TRBJ2-3 gives the whole variable domain DVKVTQSSRYLVKRTGEKVFLECVQDMDHENMFWYRQDPGLGLRLIYFSYDVKMKEKGDIPEGYSVSREKKERFSLILESASTNQTSMYLCASSPGGTEADTQYFGPGTRLTVL.

The V call is TRBV6-1, the J call TRBJ1-6, with D hard to call. There are 13 residues in the CDR3. Germline V lookup: CDR1 MNHNS, CDR2 SASEGT. V dropped 4 bases and J dropped 4 bases, with 5 bases sitting between them. The CDR3 bases are TGTGCCAGCAGTGTGGGGTATAATTCACCCCTCCACTTT. Translating it yields CASSVGYNSPLHF.

Concerning this clonotype itself: Since a much larger clone is just one base distant, this may be a read error. V and J are TRBV6-2 or TRBV6-3 and TRBJ2-1; maybe TRBD1 (6 bases). The germline V gene encodes CDR1 MNHEY and CDR2 SVGEGT. The CDR3 is made up of 15 amino acids. V was cut by 5 bases and J by 8 bases, with 19 bases left in between. The CDR3 loop reads CASSERRNEGDEQFF. The CDR3, as DNA: TGTGCCAGCAGTGAAAGGAGGAATGAGGGGGATGAGCAGTTCTTC.

The CDR3 sequence: CSARASGGRYNEQYF. The CDR3 DNA sequence: TGCAGTGCTAGAGCCTCGGGGGGACGGTACAATGAGCAGTACTTC. The rearrangement links TRBV20-1 to TRBJ2-5, with 7 bases lining up with TRBD2. The J segment lost 11 bases and the V segment lost 1 base, leaving 16 bases of the junction unmatched. This CDR3 is built from 15 residues. CDR1 DFQATT and CDR2 SNEGSKA come from the germline V gene (reference sequence).

The table lists this clonotype with a count of one. J is TRBJ1-2 and V is TRBV5-1; tentative D call: TRBD1 (5 bases). CDR3 length: 15 amino acids. V was shortened by 0 bases and J by 5 bases, with 14 bases between the two germline ends. Germline CDR1 reads SGHRS; CDR2 reads YFSETQ. The CDR3 DNA is TGCGCCAGCAGCTTGGTCCCGGGGGGGAAGTATGGCTACACCTTC. This gives the protein CASSLVPGGKYGYTF.

This clonotype was seen more than once but under ten times. This rearrangement joins TRBV28 to TRBJ2-6; TRBD2 aligns across 11 bases. Germline CDR1 MDHEN, CDR2 SYDVKM. With 4 bases clipped from V and 0 bases from J, the junction kept 2 bases outside the gene matches. The CDR3 contains 17 residues. The CDR3 reads CASSSGTSGSGANVLTF. The CDR3 region has the DNA TGTGCCAGCAGTTCCGGGACTAGCGGCTCTGGGGCCAACGTCCTGACTTTC.

A word on this clonotype: An end of the junction differs from the germline gene, which may be a read error. The rearrangement links TRBV18 to TRBJ2-1; 7 positions agree with TRBD1. The CDR3 runs to 15 residues. The germline CDR1 and CDR2 sequences are KGHSH and LQKENI. The CDR3 protein is CASSPRQGSNNEQFF. CDR3 sequence (DNA): TGTGCCAGCTCACCACGACAGGGCTCCAACAATGAGCAGTTCTTC.

V is TRBV20-1 and J is TRBJ1-2; unclear D gene. CDR1 and CDR2 from the germline V gene are DFQATT and SNEGSKA (reference sequence). There are 13 residues in the CDR3. The CDR3 loop is CSPKEGSVYGYTF. Here the CDR3 DNA reads TGCAGCCCCAAGGAGGGCAGCGTCTATGGCTACACCTTC.

In this sample, this clonotype turned up many times. The rearrangement joins TRBV20-1 to TRBJ1-5; 8 nucleotides match TRBD1. Germline CDR1 and CDR2: DFQATT and SNEGSKA (reference sequence). The CDR3 runs 16 residues. With 4 bases clipped from V and 2 bases from J, the junction kept 10 bases outside the gene matches. CDR3 amino acids: CSATGQGGRRNQPQHF. The CDR3, as DNA: TGCAGTGCTACCGGACAGGGAGGGAGGCGCAATCAGCCCCAGCATTTT.

A remark on this clonotype: Germline is not matched at one junction end, which may reflect a read error. V and J are TRBV20-1 and TRBJ2-3; TRBD2 matches at 10 bases. This CDR3 is 16 amino acids long. Germline V gives CDR1 DFQATT, CDR2 SNEGSKA (reference sequence). CDR3 sequence (DNA): TGCAGTGCTAGCCCCGCCCGACTAGCGGGCACAAATACGCAGTATTTT. It codes for CSASPARLAGTNTQYF.

V is TRBV5-1 and J is TRBJ1-5; TRBD1 is a possible D gene (5 bases). The CDR3 consists of 14 residues. Trimming removed 0 bases at V and 9 bases at J, with 13 bases between. Germline V lookup: CDR1 SGHRS, CDR2 YFSETQ. The CDR3 here is CASSLGGNLGPQHF. The CDR3 DNA reads TGCGCCAGCAGCTTGGGGGGGAACCTGGGGCCCCAGCATTTT.

On this clonotype: This may stem from a read error, because a much larger clone lies one nucleotide away. The rearrangement joins TRBV20-1 to TRBJ2-4; 9 bases fit TRBD2. The CDR3 spans 15 residues. Unmatched junction bases numbered 15, after V lost 2 bases and J lost 13 bases. Germline V lookup: CDR1 DFQATT, CDR2 SNEGSKA (reference sequence). The CDR3 DNA reads as TGCAGTGCTAGAATAGCGGGAGAGTACTACAATGAGCAGTACTTC. Translation: CSARIAGEYYNEQYF.

The rearrangement uses TRBV5-4 and TRBJ1-1, with TRBD1 matching 7 bases. With V trimmed by 4 bases and J by 3 bases, 9 bases remained unmatched. CDR3 size: 15 residues. CDR1 and CDR2 from the germline V gene are SGHNT and YYREEE (reference sequence). The CDR3 coding sequence is TGTGCCAGCAGCGGGGCGGGACAGTGGGACACTGAAGCTTTCTTT. Encoded protein: CASSGAGQWDTEAFF.

This rearrangement joins TRBV12-5 to TRBJ2-7; 9 bases map to TRBD2. CDR3 size: 16 residues. J gave up 5 bases and V 0 bases, and 8 bases lay outside the gene matches. Germline values: CDR1 LGHNT, CDR2 FRNRAP. DNA of the CDR3: TGTGCTAGTGGTTTGGTACGCGGCGGGAGGGTCCACGAGCAGTACTTC. Translating it yields CASGLVRGGRVHEQYF.

Ten or more counts support this clonotype. The V and J genes are TRBV27 and TRBJ1-2; D gene unclear. CDR1 and CDR2 (germline): MNHEY, SMNVEV (reference sequence). V lost 3 bases and J lost 7, with 21 bases in between. The CDR3 extends over 16 amino acids. The CDR3 loop is CASSFISFGALAGYTF. CDR3 coding DNA: TGTGCCAGCAGTTTTATCTCGTTCGGTGCGCTAGCTGGCTACACCTTC.

This clonotype was detected many times. This sequence joins TRBV6-2 or TRBV6-3 and TRBJ1-1; the D gene is possibly TRBD1 (5 bases). In germline, CDR1 is MNHEY, CDR2 SVGEGT. The CDR3 length is 14 residues. V lost 2 bases to trimming and J lost 3 bases, with 10 bases between them. The CDR3 sequence: CASSYRDGDTEAFF. The CDR3 DNA reads TGTGCCAGCAGTTACCGGGACGGAGACACTGAAGCTTTCTTT.

With regard to this clonotype: Possible read error: a much larger clone is one base away. This chain connects TRBV20-1 to TRBJ1-1, with D perhaps matching TRBD1 (5 bases). V lost 6 bases and J lost 0, with 11 bases in between. Germline CDR1 DFQATT, CDR2 SNEGSKA (reference sequence). The CDR3 contains 13 residues. The CDR3 bases are TGCAGTGCCACGGGACGCCTGAACACTGAAGCTTTCTTT. This translates into CSATGRLNTEAFF.

To note about this clonotype: At one of its ends the junction is not consistent with the germline gene, which may arise from a read error. The chain links TRBV4-2 to TRBJ1-4; 10 positions match TRBD1. This CDR3 has 15 amino acids. Looked up from germline, CDR1 is LGHNA and CDR2 is YNFKEQ. The CDR3 nucleotides read TGTGCCAGCGGCCAACAGGGACAGGGGTATGAAAAACTGTTTTTT. Translation gives CASGQQGQGYEKLFF.

This sequence joins TRBV7-2 and TRBJ2-4, with 8 bases that match TRBD1. J lost 3 bases, V lost 8 bases, and 6 bases had no gene match. Germline loops: CDR1 SGHTA, CDR2 FQGNSA. CDR3 length: 14 amino acids. CDR3 loop: CASGSTGDKNIQYF. CDR3 in DNA: TGTGCCAGCGGCTCGACAGGGGACAAAAACATTCAGTACTTC.

This clonotype was seen repeatedly, ten times or more. V gene TRBV27 combines with J gene TRBJ1-2; 9 bases align to TRBD1. With 6 bases clipped from V and 4 bases from J, the junction kept 6 bases outside the gene matches. CDR3 length: 14 amino acids. CDR1 and CDR2 (germline): MNHEY, SMNVEV (reference sequence). The chain's CDR3 is CASSSGQGTYGYTF. The DNA for the CDR3 is TGTGCCAGCAGCTCGGGACAGGGAACCTATGGCTACACCTTC.

V gene TRBV3-1 combines with J gene TRBJ1-2, with a tentative D call TRBD1 (6 bases). In germline, CDR1 is LGHDT, CDR2 YNNKEL (reference sequence). The CDR3 runs 14 residues. The V end was cut by 5 bases, the J end by 6 bases, with 16 bases between. CDR3 sequence (DNA): TGTGCCAGCAGCAAGGTCACAGGGATCCATGGCTACACCTTC. Translation: CASSKVTGIHGYTF.

This clonotype was seen once. V is TRBV29-1 and J is TRBJ2-1; perhaps TRBD1 as D (5 bases). V was clipped by 3 bases and J by 0 bases, with 15 bases between them. Germline V CDR1 and CDR2: SQVTM, ANQGSEA. There are 16 residues in the CDR3. The CDR3: CSVDPPRASSYNEQFF. CDR3 in DNA: TGCAGCGTTGACCCGCCCAGGGCTAGCTCCTACAATGAGCAGTTCTTC.

The count of this clonotype is one. The rearrangement joins TRBV20-1 to TRBJ2-7; TRBD1 agrees at 7 bases. The CDR3 loop spans 15 amino acids. CDR1 and CDR2 (germline): DFQATT, SNEGSKA (reference sequence). Trimming took 0 bases from V and 1 from J; bases not matched to a gene: 6. CDR3 DNA sequence: TGCAGTGCTAGAGACACGACAGGGCGGTCCTACGAGCAGTACTTC. Its protein product is CSARDTTGRSYEQYF.

This chain links TRBV3-1 with TRBJ2-1, with 8 bases lining up with TRBD2. CDR1 is LGHDT, CDR2 YNNKEL, per germline (reference sequence). The CDR3 is made up of 17 amino acids. V trimming: 0 bases; J trimming: 2 bases; junction bases outside the gene matches: 6. CDR3 residues: CASSQDRGLVTYNEQFF. The CDR3 DNA reads as TGTGCCAGCAGCCAAGATAGGGGACTAGTGACCTACAATGAGCAGTTCTTC.

Concerning this clonotype: Compared with germline, one end of the junction differs, possibly owing to a read error. The V and J genes are TRBV27 and TRBJ2-1; D unclear. The CDR3 is 15 amino acids. Germline values: CDR1 MNHEY, CDR2 SMNVEV (reference sequence). For the CDR3, the DNA is TGTGCCAGCAGACGCAACGGCTTACTGGGGAATGGGCAGTTCTTC. Amino acid sequence: CASRRNGLLGNGQFF.

The chain uses TRBV20-1 and TRBJ1-2, with D tentatively TRBD1 (6 bases). The CDR3 extends over 13 amino acids. V shed 0 bases and J shed 7 bases, with 12 bases lying between them. Germline V gives CDR1 DFQATT, CDR2 SNEGSKA (reference sequence). The CDR3 loop reads CSARDPRGPGYTF. The CDR3 region has the DNA TGCAGTGCTAGAGACCCTCGGGGGCCTGGCTACACCTTC.

This clonotype has just a few counts. The chain joins TRBV6-4 to TRBJ2-3, with D uncertain. Trimming stripped 6 bases from V and 9 bases from J, with 13 bases between. Germline V lookup: CDR1 MRHNA, CDR2 SNTAGT. The CDR3 loop spans 12 amino acids. The CDR3 sequence is CASSRPRQTQYF. CDR3 coding DNA: TGTGCCAGCAGCCGACCACGACAAACGCAGTATTTT.